These 23 T cell receptor beta chains came from one sample sequenced in a study of T cell responses to AZD1222 COVID-19 vaccine. TCRdb's table, derived via immunoSEQ multiplex PCR, lists solely in-frame clones and lacks some. This sample has about 120,000 clones; almost 95% occur once, and the top ten carry roughly 1.8%. Here the sequenced sample was peripheral blood, taken on day 0 of AZD1222 vaccination. These receptors originate from an adult in good health.

The J gene is TRBJ1-2, the V gene TRBV5-4; the match to TRBD1 covers 9 bases. The length of the CDR3 is 16 residues. Germline values: CDR1 SGHNT, CDR2 YYREEE (reference sequence). The ends lost 3 bases at V and 1 base at J; junction bases unmatched: 7. The CDR3 coding sequence is TGTGCCAGCAGCTCGGACAGGGGCTCCCTTAACTATGGCTACACCTTC. Protein sequence: CASSSDRGSLNYGYTF.

The gene calls are TRBV30 and TRBJ1-4; D is ambiguous. Germline-derived CDR1 and CDR2 are GTSNPN and SVGIG (reference sequence). There are 16 residues in the CDR3. V shed 0 bases and J shed 7 bases, with 18 bases lying between them. In nucleotides, the CDR3 is TGTGCCTGGAGTGTTGCGTCTCCGTCGCTCGGTGAAAAACTGTTTTTT. Translated: CAWSVASPSLGEKLFF.

As DNA, the CDR3 is TGTGCCAGCAGTTACTCGGGTTTGACCGATTCACCCCTCCACTTT. This codes for CASSYSGLTDSPLHF. The V call is TRBV6-5, the J call TRBJ1-6, with D unclear. The V gene lost 0 bases and the J gene lost 8 bases, with 11 bases spanning the gap. The CDR3 totals 15 residues. In germline, CDR1 is MNHEY, CDR2 SVGAGI.

The genes are TRBV7-6 and TRBJ2-7; D not resolved. The CDR3 covers 15 residues. The germline V gene has CDR1 SGHVS and CDR2 FNYEAQ. V lost 2 bases to trimming and J lost 0 bases, with 11 bases between them. The CDR3 protein is CASSLLPGGSYEQYF. Here the CDR3 DNA reads TGTGCCAGCAGCTTACTCCCGGGCGGCTCCTACGAGCAGTACTTC.

The genes are TRBV30 and TRBJ1-3, with a possible D match to TRBD1 (5 bases). V lost 1 base to trimming and J lost 0 bases, with 10 bases between them. The CDR3 contains 15 residues. Germline CDR1 and CDR2: GTSNPN and SVGIG (reference sequence). This CDR3 is CAWSAGRLSGNTIYF. The CDR3 DNA is TGTGCCTGGAGTGCGGGACGACTCTCTGGAAACACCATATATTTT.

CDR3 DNA sequence: TGTGCCAGCAGCATAACACAGGGGGGCACTGAAGCTTTCTTT. Its translation is CASSITQGGTEAFF. The chain employs TRBV7-9 and TRBJ1-1; the match to TRBD1 covers 8 bases. V dropped 5 bases and J dropped 4; count of bases not matched to a gene: 6. Germline V gene data show CDR1 as SEHNR and CDR2 as FQNEAQ (reference sequence). CDR3 size: 14 residues.

The count of this clone is one. The chain uses TRBV11-3 and TRBJ2-3; weak D call: TRBD1 (6 bases). Germline CDR1 reads SGHNT; CDR2 reads YENEEA. The length of the CDR3 is 12 residues. V gave up 4 bases and J gave up 8 bases, with 10 bases separating them. The CDR3 spells CASSSGDLTQYF. The CDR3 bases are TGTGCCAGCAGCTCAGGGGACCTTACGCAGTATTTT.

This chain connects TRBV7-9 to TRBJ2-2; 7 positions match TRBD1. V lost 5 bases to trimming and J lost 1 base; unmatched junction nucleotides: 13. The CDR3 has 18 amino acids. Germline lookup yields CDR1 SEHNR and CDR2 FQNEAQ (reference sequence). The DNA for the CDR3 is TGTGCCAGCAGCGCCCAGACAGGGAGCCCCTTGAACACCGGGGAGCTGTTTTTT. It codes for CASSAQTGSPLNTGELFF.

The rearrangement uses TRBV18 and TRBJ1-5; 9 bases fit TRBD1. The CDR3 contains 16 residues. V was clipped by 6 bases and J by 0 bases; unmatched bases: 6. Germline loops: CDR1 KGHSH, CDR2 LQKENI. CDR3 in amino acids: CASSRDRGYSNQPQHF. DNA for the CDR3: TGTGCCAGCTCGCGCGACAGGGGGTATAGCAATCAGCCCCAGCATTTT. The full variable domain, rest sourced from reference TRBV18 and TRBJ1-5, is NAGVMQNPRHLVRRRGQEARLRCSPMKGHSHVYWYRQLPEEGLKFMVYLQKENIIDESGMPKERFSAEFPKEGPSILRIQQVVRGDSAAYFCASSRDRGYSNQPQHFGDGTRLSIL.

The rearrangement links TRBV7-9 to TRBJ2-3; 12 bases map to TRBD2. This CDR3 has 19 amino acids. Germline V gene lookup returns CDR1 SEHNR and CDR2 FQNEAQ (reference sequence). Trimming took 5 bases from V and 5 from J; bases not matched to a gene: 17. CDR3 region: CASSTHPFLAGGWGDTQYF. CDR3 nucleotides: TGTGCCAGCAGCACCCACCCATTCCTAGCGGGAGGGTGGGGAGATACGCAGTATTTT.

This chain uses TRBV7-9 with TRBJ2-1; D is perhaps TRBD2 (5 bases). CDR1 is SEHNR and CDR2 is FQNEAQ in the germline V gene (reference sequence). This CDR3 contains 16 residues. Trimming removed 3 bases from V and 8 bases from J, with 20 bases in between. CDR3 sequence reads: CASSFRSGDIGYEQFF. The CDR3 nucleotides are TGTGCCAGCAGCTTCAGGTCCGGGGATATAGGCTATGAGCAGTTCTTC. Full variable domain (rest looked up from reference TRBV7-9 and TRBJ2-1): DTGVSQNPRHKITKRGQNVTFRCDPISEHNRLYWYRQTLGQGPEFLTYFQNEAQLEKSRLLSDRFSAERPKGSFSTLEIQRTEQGDSAMYLCASSFRSGDIGYEQFFGPGTRLTVL.

The chain carries TRBV9 and TRBJ2-5, with 13 bases aligning to TRBD2. This CDR3 is built from 16 residues. The V and J ends lost 5 bases and 2 bases, in that order; junction bases with no gene match: 6. Germline values: CDR1 SGDLS, CDR2 YYNGEE. The CDR3 coding sequence is TGTGCCAGCAGTCGCCCACTAGCGGGAGGGCAAGAGACCCAGTACTTC. Translated, it gives CASSRPLAGGQETQYF.

The chain couples TRBV29-1 to TRBJ1-1; maybe TRBD1 (5 bases). The germline V gene encodes CDR1 SQVTM and CDR2 ANQGSEA. V shed 6 bases and J shed 7 bases, with 15 bases lying between them. This CDR3 is built from 12 residues. CDR3 sequence reads: CSVWSPQVEAFF. CDR3 sequence (DNA): TGCAGCGTGTGGTCCCCACAGGTTGAAGCTTTCTTT.

The V gene is TRBV3-1 (or the pseudogene TRBV3-2), the J gene TRBJ1-5; the D gene is possibly TRBD1 (6 bases). Trimming removed 3 bases from V and 6 bases from J, with 15 bases in between. Germline assignment: CDR1 LGHDT and CDR2 YNNKEL (reference sequence). The CDR3 runs to 15 residues. This CDR3 reads CASSQAGGAIQPQHF. The DNA of the CDR3 is TGTGCCAGCAGCCAGGCTGGGGGGGCAATTCAGCCCCAGCATTTT.

The chain is built from TRBV18 and TRBJ1-1; tentatively, D is TRBD1 (5 bases). V shed 3 bases and J shed 0 bases, with 17 bases lying between them. The CDR3 totals 17 residues. Germline V CDR1 and CDR2: KGHSH, LQKENI. Here the CDR3 DNA reads TGTGCCAGCTCACCGAACTTACAGGTCCTCATGAACACTGAAGCTTTCTTT. It translates to CASSPNLQVLMNTEAFF.

The chain uses TRBV7-3 and TRBJ2-2; D is uncertain. CDR3 length: 16 residues. Germline V gives CDR1 SGHTA, CDR2 FQGTGA. Trimming cost V 1 base and J 0 bases, with 9 bases left between them. CDR3 in amino acids: CASSLIRAANTGELFF. The CDR3 coding sequence is TGTGCCAGCAGCTTAATCCGGGCAGCGAACACCGGGGAGCTGTTTTTT.

V is TRBV6-5 and J is TRBJ2-5; D ambiguous. V lost 0 bases and J 5 bases, leaving 7 bases between the germline ends. CDR3 length: 13 amino acids. Germline V gene lookup returns CDR1 MNHEY and CDR2 SVGAGI. The CDR3 sequence is CASSYSIKETQYF. CDR3 DNA: TGTGCCAGCAGTTACTCGATCAAGGAGACCCAGTACTTC.

CDR3 sequence: CASSLAGELFF. In DNA, the CDR3 is TGTGCCAGCAGCTTAGCCGGGGAGCTGTTTTTT. The chain combines TRBV11-3 with TRBJ2-2; D unresolved. The CDR3 runs to 11 residues. Trimming took 1 base from V and 6 from J, leaving 0 bases between them. Germline assignment: CDR1 SGHNT and CDR2 YENEEA.

The chain recombines TRBV7-2 with TRBJ1-5; the D is unclear. The CDR3 length is 14 residues. V gave up 0 bases and J gave up 2 bases, with 5 bases separating them. Germline-derived CDR1 and CDR2 are SGHTA and FQGNSA. As DNA, the CDR3 is TGTGCCAGCAGCTTAGCATCGGGCAATCAGCCCCAGCATTTT. This gives the protein CASSLASGNQPQHF. The variable domain in full, completed from reference TRBV7-2 and TRBJ1-5, reads GAGVSQSPSNKVTEKGKDVELRCDPISGHTALYWYRQSLGQGLEFLIYFQGNSAPDKSGLPSDRFSAERTGGSVSTLTIQRTQQEDSAVYLCASSLASGNQPQHFGDGTRLSIL.

The chain has TRBV19 and TRBJ1-4; D is perhaps TRBD1 (5 bases). The V end was cut by 6 bases, the J end by 0 bases, with 14 bases between. The CDR3 contains 16 residues. CDR1 and CDR2 from the germline V gene are LNHDA and SQIVND (reference sequence). CDR3 DNA: TGTGCCAGTAGAGGCCTTGGGGGGGCAACTAATGAAAAACTGTTTTTT. Its protein is CASRGLGGATNEKLFF. Filled out from reference TRBV19 and TRBJ1-4, the complete variable domain reads DGGITQSPKYLFRKEGQNVTLSCEQNLNHDAMYWYRQDPGQGLRLIYYSQIVNDFQKGDIAEGYSVSREKKESFPLTVTSAQKNPTAFYLCASRGLGGATNEKLFFGSGTQLSVL.

V and J are TRBV9 and TRBJ1-1, with TRBD1 matching over 8 bases. V shed 3 bases and J 1 base; nucleotides not matched to a gene: 5. The CDR3 consists of 15 residues. Germline lookup yields CDR1 SGDLS and CDR2 YYNGEE. CDR3 residues: CASSGKQGGNTEAFF. For the CDR3, the DNA is TGTGCCAGCAGCGGTAAACAGGGGGGGAACACTGAAGCTTTCTTT.

V and J are TRBV7-8 and TRBJ1-1; 8 bases are a match to TRBD1. CDR1 is SGHVS and CDR2 is FQNEAQ in the germline V gene. Trimming at V came to 1 base and at J to 4 bases, leaving 5 bases not matched to a gene. The CDR3 is 15 residues long. CDR3 sequence (DNA): TGTGCCAGCAGCTTAGGCAGGGGGCGTGGCACTGAAGCTTTCTTT. Protein sequence: CASSLGRGRGTEAFF.

The chain links TRBV25-1 to TRBJ2-3, with 10 bases fitting TRBD2. The CDR3 is 15 amino acids. Germline CDR1 MGHDK, CDR2 SYGVNS. After removal of 7 bases from V and 4 bases from J, the junction contained 8 bases not matched to a gene. CDR3 protein: CASTQWLAGADTQYF. The CDR3 coding sequence is TGTGCCAGCACACAGTGGCTAGCGGGGGCAGATACGCAGTATTTT.